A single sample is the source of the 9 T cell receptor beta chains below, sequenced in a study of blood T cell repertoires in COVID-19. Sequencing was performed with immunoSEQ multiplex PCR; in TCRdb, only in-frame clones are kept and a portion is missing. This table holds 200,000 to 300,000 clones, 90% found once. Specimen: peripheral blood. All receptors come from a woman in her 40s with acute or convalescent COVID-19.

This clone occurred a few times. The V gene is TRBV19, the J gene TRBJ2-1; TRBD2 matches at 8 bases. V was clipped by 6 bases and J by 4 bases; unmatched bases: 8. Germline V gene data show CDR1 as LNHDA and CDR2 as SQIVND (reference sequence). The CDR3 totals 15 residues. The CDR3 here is CASSPQGGGYNEQFF. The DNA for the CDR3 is TGTGCCAGTAGCCCCCAGGGCGGGGGGTACAATGAGCAGTTCTTC.

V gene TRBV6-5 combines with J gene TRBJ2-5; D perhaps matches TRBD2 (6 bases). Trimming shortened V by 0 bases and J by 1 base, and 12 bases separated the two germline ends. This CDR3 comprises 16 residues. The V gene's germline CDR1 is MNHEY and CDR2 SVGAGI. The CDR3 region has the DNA TGTGCCAGCAGTTACTCGAGAGAAGCGGGCCAAGAGACCCAGTACTTC. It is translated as CASSYSREAGQETQYF.

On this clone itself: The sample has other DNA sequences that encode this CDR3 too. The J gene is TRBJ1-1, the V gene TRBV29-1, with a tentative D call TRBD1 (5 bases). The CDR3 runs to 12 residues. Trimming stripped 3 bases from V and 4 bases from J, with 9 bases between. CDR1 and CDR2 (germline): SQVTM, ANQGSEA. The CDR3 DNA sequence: TGCAGCGTTGAGGGGGGGGGCACTGAAGCTTTCTTT. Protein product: CSVEGGGTEAFF. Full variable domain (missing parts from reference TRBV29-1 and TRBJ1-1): SAVISQKPSRDICQRGTSLTIQCQVDSQVTMMFWYRQQPGQSLTLIATANQGSEATYESGFVIDKFPISRPNLTFSTLTVSNMSPEDSSIYLCSVEGGGTEAFFGQGTRLTVV.

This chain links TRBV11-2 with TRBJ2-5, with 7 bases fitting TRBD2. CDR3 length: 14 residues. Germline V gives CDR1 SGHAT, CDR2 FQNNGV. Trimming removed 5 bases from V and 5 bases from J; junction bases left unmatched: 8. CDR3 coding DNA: TGTGCCAGCAGCCCTGGGGGGGGATGGGAGACCCAGTACTTC. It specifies CASSPGGGWETQYF.

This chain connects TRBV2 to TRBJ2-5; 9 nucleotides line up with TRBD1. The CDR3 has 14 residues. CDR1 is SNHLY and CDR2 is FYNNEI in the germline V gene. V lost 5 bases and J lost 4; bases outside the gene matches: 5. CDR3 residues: CASSPRQGGETQYF. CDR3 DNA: TGTGCCAGCAGTCCTAGACAGGGGGGAGAGACCCAGTACTTC. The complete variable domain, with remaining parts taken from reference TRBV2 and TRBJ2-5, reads EPEVTQTPSHQVTQMGQEVILRCVPISNHLYFYWYRQILGQKVEFLVSFYNNEISEKSEIFDDQFSVERPDGSNFTLKIRSTKLEDSAMYFCASSPRQGGETQYFGPGTRLLVL.

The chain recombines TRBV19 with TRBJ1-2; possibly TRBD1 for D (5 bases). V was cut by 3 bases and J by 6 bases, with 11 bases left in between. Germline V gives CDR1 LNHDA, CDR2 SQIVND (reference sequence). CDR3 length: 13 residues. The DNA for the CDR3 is TGTGCCAGTAGTATGGCCAGGGCTGATGGCTACACCTTC. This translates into CASSMARADGYTF.

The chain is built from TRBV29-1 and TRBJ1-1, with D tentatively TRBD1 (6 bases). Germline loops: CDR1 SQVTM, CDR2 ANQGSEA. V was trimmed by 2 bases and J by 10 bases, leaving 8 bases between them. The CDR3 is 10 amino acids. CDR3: CSVESGAAFF. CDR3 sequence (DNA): TGCAGCGTTGAATCAGGGGCAGCTTTCTTT.

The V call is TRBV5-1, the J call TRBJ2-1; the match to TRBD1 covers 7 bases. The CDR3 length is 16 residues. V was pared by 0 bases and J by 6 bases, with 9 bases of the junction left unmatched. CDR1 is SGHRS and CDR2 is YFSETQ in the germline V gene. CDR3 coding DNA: TGCGCCAGCAGCTTGGCCTTGACAGGGCGTCGCAATGAGCAGTTCTTC. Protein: CASSLALTGRRNEQFF.

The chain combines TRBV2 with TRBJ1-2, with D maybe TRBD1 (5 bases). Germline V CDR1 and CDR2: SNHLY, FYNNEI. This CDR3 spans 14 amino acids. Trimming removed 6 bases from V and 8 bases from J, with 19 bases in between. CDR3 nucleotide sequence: TGTGCCAGCAGAATTATCCAGGGAATCAGAGGCTACACCTTC. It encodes CASRIIQGIRGYTF.